This TCR beta chain was identified during a study of blood T cells in healthy people across ages. Through a sample-barcoded 5' primer and a J-beta primer mix, a second PCR was run for roughly 6 to 11 cycles. Each CDR3 protein is one row after TCRdb ran MiXCR on the 5' RACE reads. The top ten hold roughly 19% of the sample, which has 700,000 to 1,000,000 distinct CDR3 sequences, under 45% seen once. The CDR3 contains 17 residues. Trimming took off 3 bases at V and 1 base at J, with 18 bases between the two ends. Looked up from germline, CDR1 is LGHNA and CDR2 is YSLEER. The clonotype was recovered from a man aged 55 to 70 in good health. Material: blood. This chain joins TRBV4-3 and TRBJ2-5; possible D gene TRBD1, 6 bases. The CDR3 reads CASSQEEAGTLQETQYF. The CDR3 DNA reads as TGCGCCAGCAGCCAGGAGGAGGCAGGGACACTCCAAGAGACCCAGTACTTC.